The entry that follows covers one T cell receptor beta chain sequence. What it binds is not known. The data were obtained in a study of OX40 agonist ivuxolimab in advanced cancers. The protocol was immunoSEQ multiplex PCR, while the TCRdb copy is restricted to in-frame clones and leaves out a portion. The sample comprises fewer than 100,000 clones, roughly 90% of which are singletons, and 10% rests with the top ten. V lost 4 bases, J lost 1 base, and 17 bases lay in between. CDR1 is SGHRS, CDR2 YFSETQ, per germline. This CDR3 has 16 amino acids. Overall study findings and caveats: Antigen specificity remained undetermined for the expanded peripheral T cells. Clonal expansion among partial responders at 0.1-3.0 mg/kg ranked near the lowest.

This clonotype was sampled from an adult with an advanced solid tumor such as melanoma, head and neck, liver or kidney cancer. The chain joins TRBV5-1 to TRBJ1-2; D gene uncertain. This specimen was CD4+ or CD8+ T cells sorted from blood, taken in a trial of the OX40 agonist ivuxolimab. The CDR3 loop is CASSPRARLGNYGYTF. For the CDR3, the DNA is TGCGCCAGCAGCCCCCGGGCCCGACTGGGTAACTATGGCTACACCTTC.